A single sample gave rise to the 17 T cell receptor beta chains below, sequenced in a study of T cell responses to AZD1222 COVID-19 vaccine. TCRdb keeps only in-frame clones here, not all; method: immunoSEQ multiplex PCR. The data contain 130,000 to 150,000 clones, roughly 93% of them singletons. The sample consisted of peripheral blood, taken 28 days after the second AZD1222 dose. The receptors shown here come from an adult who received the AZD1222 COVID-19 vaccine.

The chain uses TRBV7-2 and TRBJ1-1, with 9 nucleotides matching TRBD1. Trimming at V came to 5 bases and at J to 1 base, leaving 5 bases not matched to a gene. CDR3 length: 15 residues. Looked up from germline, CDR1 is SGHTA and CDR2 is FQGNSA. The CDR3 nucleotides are TGTGCCAGCAGCCCTGGGACAGGGAGGAACACTGAAGCTTTCTTT. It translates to CASSPGTGRNTEAFF.

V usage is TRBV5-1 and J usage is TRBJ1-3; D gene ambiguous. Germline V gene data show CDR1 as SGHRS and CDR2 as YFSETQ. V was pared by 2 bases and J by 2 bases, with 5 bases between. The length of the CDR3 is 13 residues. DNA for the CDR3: TGCGCCAGCAGCTTAGGTCCTGGAAACACCATATATTTT. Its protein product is CASSLGPGNTIYF. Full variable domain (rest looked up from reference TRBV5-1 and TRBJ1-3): KAGVTQTPRYLIKTRGQQVTLSCSPISGHRSVSWYQQTPGQGLQFLFEYFSETQRNKGNFPGRFSGRQFSNSRSEMNVSTLELGDSALYLCASSLGPGNTIYFGEGSWLTVV.

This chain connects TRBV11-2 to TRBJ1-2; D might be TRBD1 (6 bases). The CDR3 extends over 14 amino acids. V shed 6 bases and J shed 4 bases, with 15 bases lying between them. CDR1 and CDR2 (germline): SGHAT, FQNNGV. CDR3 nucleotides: TGTGCCAGCAGTCTACAGGGAGGTGGCTATGGCTACACCTTC. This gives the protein CASSLQGGGYGYTF.

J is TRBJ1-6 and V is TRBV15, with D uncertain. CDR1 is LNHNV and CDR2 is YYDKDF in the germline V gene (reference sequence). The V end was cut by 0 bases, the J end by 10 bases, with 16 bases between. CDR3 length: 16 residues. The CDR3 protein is CATSREGLTGGSPLHF. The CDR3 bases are TGTGCCACCAGCAGAGAGGGCCTCACGGGAGGATCACCCCTCCACTTT.

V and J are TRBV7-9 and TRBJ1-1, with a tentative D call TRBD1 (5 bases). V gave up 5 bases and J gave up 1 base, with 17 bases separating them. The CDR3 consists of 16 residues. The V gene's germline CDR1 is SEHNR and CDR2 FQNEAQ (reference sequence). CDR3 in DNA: TGTGCCAGCAGCCCGACGGGACGGATTGGGAACACTGAAGCTTTCTTT. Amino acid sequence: CASSPTGRIGNTEAFF.

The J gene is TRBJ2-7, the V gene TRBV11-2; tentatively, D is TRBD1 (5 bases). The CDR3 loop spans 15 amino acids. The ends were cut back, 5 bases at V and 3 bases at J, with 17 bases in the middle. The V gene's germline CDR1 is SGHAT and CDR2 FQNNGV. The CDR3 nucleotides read TGTGCCAGCAGCGCTAGAAGGGGATTGGGCTACGAGCAGTACTTC. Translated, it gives CASSARRGLGYEQYF.

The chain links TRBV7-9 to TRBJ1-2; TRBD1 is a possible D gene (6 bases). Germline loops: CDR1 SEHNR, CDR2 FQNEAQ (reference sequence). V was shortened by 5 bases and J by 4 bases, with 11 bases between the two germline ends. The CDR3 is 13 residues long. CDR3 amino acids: CASSLQGAYGYTF. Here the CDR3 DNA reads TGTGCCAGCAGCCTACAGGGAGCCTATGGCTACACCTTC.

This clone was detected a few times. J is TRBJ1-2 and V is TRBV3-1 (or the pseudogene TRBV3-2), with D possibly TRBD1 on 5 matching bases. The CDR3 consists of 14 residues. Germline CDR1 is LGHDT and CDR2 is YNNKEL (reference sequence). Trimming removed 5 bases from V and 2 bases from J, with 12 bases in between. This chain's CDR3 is CASSFGEGNYGYTF. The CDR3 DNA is TGTGCCAGCAGCTTCGGGGAGGGGAACTATGGCTACACCTTC.

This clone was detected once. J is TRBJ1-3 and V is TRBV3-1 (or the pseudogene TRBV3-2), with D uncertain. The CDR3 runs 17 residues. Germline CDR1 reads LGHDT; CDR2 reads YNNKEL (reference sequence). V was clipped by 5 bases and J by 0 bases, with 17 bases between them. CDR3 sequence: CASSARVEGGSGNTIYF. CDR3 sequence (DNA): TGTGCCAGCAGCGCCCGCGTTGAGGGCGGCTCTGGAAACACCATATATTTT.

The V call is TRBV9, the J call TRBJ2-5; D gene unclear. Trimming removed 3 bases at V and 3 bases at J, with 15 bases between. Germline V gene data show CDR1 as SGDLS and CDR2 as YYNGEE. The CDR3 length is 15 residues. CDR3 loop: CASSAGVGEKETQYF. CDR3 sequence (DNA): TGTGCCAGCAGCGCGGGTGTGGGCGAAAAAGAGACCCAGTACTTC.

The CDR3 DNA is TGTGCCAGCAGGGTGGACAGGAACACTGAAGCTTTCTTT. Its translation is CASRVDRNTEAFF. The genes are TRBV7-3 and TRBJ1-1; D perhaps matches TRBD1 (6 bases). V dropped 6 bases and J dropped 1 base, with 9 bases sitting between them. Germline CDR1 is SGHTA and CDR2 is FQGTGA. The length of the CDR3 is 13 residues.

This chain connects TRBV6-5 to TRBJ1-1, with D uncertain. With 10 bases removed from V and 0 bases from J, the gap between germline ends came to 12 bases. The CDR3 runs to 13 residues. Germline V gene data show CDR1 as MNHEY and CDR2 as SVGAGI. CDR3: CAIPSELNTEAFF. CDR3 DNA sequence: TGTGCCATCCCCTCGGAACTGAACACTGAAGCTTTCTTT.

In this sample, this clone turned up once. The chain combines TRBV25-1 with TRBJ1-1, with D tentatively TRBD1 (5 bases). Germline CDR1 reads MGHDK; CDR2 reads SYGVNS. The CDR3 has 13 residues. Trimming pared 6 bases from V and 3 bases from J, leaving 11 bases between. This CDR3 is CASRRGRDTEAFF. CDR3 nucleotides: TGTGCCAGCAGGCGGGGGAGGGACACTGAAGCTTTCTTT.

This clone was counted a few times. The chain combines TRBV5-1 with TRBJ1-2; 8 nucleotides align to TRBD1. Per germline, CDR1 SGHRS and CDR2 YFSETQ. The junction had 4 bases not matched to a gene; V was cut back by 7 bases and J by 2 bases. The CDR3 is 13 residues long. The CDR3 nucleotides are TGCGCCAGCCGGACAGGGCAGAACTATGGCTACACCTTC. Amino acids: CASRTGQNYGYTF.

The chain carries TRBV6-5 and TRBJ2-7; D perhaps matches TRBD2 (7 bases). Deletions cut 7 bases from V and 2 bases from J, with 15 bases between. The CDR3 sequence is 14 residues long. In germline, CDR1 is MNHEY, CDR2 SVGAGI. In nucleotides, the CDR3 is TGTGCCAGCACCCTAGGGGGGGGGACCTACGAGCAGTACTTC. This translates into CASTLGGGTYEQYF.

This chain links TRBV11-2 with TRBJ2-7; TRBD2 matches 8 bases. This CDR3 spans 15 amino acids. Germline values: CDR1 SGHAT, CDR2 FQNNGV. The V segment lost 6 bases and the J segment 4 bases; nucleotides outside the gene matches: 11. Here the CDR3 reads CASSTTLGLAYEQYF. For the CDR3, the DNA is TGTGCCAGCAGTACTACTCTAGGACTAGCTTACGAGCAGTACTTC.

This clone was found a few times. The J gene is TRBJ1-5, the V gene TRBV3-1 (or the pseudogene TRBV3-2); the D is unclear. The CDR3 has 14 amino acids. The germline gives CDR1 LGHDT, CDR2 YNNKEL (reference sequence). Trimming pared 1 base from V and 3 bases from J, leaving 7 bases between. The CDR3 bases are TGTGCCAGCAGCCAAGGAGTAGCCAATCAGCCCCAGCATTTT. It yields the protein CASSQGVANQPQHF.